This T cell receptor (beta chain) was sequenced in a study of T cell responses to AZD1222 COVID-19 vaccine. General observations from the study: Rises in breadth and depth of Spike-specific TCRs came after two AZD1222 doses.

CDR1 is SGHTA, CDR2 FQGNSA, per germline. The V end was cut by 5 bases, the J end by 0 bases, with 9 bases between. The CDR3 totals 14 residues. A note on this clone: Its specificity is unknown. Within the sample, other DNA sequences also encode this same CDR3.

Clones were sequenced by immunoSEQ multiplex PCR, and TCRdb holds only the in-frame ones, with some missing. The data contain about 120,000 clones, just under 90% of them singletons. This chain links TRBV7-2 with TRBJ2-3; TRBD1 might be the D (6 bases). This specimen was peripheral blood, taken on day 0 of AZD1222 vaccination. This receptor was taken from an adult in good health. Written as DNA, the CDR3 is TGTGCCAGCAGCCGGGGACAAAGCACAGATACGCAGTATTTT. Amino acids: CASSRGQSTDTQYF.